A selection of T cell receptor beta chains follows, all from one sample in a study of neoadjuvant anti-PD-1 for oral cavity cancer. Here immunoSEQ multiplex PCR was the method, and the copy in TCRdb shows in-frame clones only, minus some. The table includes over 65,000 clones, roughly nine tenths detected once. The specimen was PBMCs, collected after nivolumab (anti-PD-1) treatment. The receptors come from a person aged 40 to 85 with oral cavity squamous cell carcinoma. Both conserved end residues are part of each CDR3. Fields, in order: J gene, V gene, CDR3 protein.

J: TRBJ2-7
V: TRBV4-1
CDR3: CASSQDWREGEQYF

J: TRBJ1-2
V: TRBV5-5
CDR3: CASNDRTTDFRYTF

J: TRBJ2-7
V: TRBV19
CDR3: CASRTSGAYEQYF

J: TRBJ2-1
V: TRBV5-1
CDR3: CASSLGDRGVHEQFF

J: TRBJ1-5
V: TRBV6-1
CDR3: CASSEYGMRSNQPQHF

J: TRBJ1-1
V: TRBV7-9
CDR3: CASSKPDRGGNTEAFF

J: TRBJ2-7
V: TRBV6-5
CDR3: CASSPGQSYEQYF

J: TRBJ1-2
V: TRBV9
CDR3: CASSVAAGAFYGYTF

J: TRBJ2-7
V: TRBV5-1
CDR3: CASSTGQEADEQYF

J: TRBJ1-2
V: TRBV14
CDR3: CASSRGGVYGYTF

J: TRBJ2-1
V: TRBV29-1
CDR3: CSVGTGLYNEQFF

J: TRBJ1-1
V: TRBV27
CDR3: CASSLRERTEAFF

J: TRBJ2-5
V: TRBV29-1
CDR3: CSVTPLARETQYF

J: TRBJ1-1
V: TRBV6-5
CDR3: CASRPAGRGTEAFF

J: TRBJ1-1
V: TRBV4-1
CDR3: CASSQTGALNTEAFF

J: TRBJ2-7
V: TRBV2
CDR3: CASSGDRTANEQYF

J: TRBJ1-1
V: TRBV29-1
CDR3: CSVERGGATEAFF

J: TRBJ2-1
V: TRBV27
CDR3: CASSFFQYNEQFF

J: TRBJ2-3
V: TRBV5-5
CDR3: CASSLPRFGDTQYF

J: TRBJ1-3
V: TRBV6-5
CDR3: CASSRPGRTTTIYF